This record concerns one T cell receptor (beta chain) sequence. Its antigen is not identified. The record originates from a study of cytomegalovirus exposure and HLA in healthy donors. 60 Vbeta and 13 Jbeta primers were used in PCR. Profiling relied on immunoSEQ multiplex PCR, and the TCRdb table lists in-frame clones only, not all of them. The top ten clones hold almost 4% of a sample with about 300,000 clones, 86% of them seen once. Germline-derived CDR1 and CDR2 are MNHEY and SMNVEV (reference sequence). After removal of 3 bases from V and 4 bases from J, the junction contained 9 bases not matched to a gene. The length of the CDR3 is 17 residues. Findings of the study overall: As a later analysis revealed, most CMV-associated TCR beta chains appeared HLA-restricted. Per a later analysis, HLA-associated TCR beta chains showed more clonal expansion than other, equally common TCR beta chains.

The sequence came from a man between 40 and 49 years old in good health and CMV-seropositive. The chain uses TRBV27 and TRBJ2-7; 13 bases are shared with TRBD2. Sequencing input: PBMCs. The CDR3: CASSFHRTSGSMYEQYF. CDR3 DNA: TGTGCCAGCAGTTTCCACCGGACTAGCGGGAGTATGTACGAGCAGTACTTC.